The next 8 T cell receptor beta chains were all read from a single sample in a study of neurological immune-mediated disorders. One entry per CDR3 protein results from TCRdb running MiXCR on the 5' RACE reads. Counted here are around 56,000 distinct CDR3 sequences, approximately 25% occurring once; the ten biggest clones make up roughly 4.6%. The time point was: technical triplicate 2. Sequencing used PBMCs. The receptors shown here come from a man aged 55 to 70 with HTLV-1-associated myelopathy (HAM/TSP).

This clonotype was counted at least ten times. This sequence joins TRBV28 and TRBJ2-4; D gene unclear. This CDR3 comprises 15 residues. Germline-derived CDR1 and CDR2 are MDHEN and SYDVKM. V was shortened by 5 bases and J by 1 base, with 12 bases between the two germline ends. The CDR3 nucleotides read TGTGCCAGCAGTGCCAATGTGGAGGCCAAAAACATTCAGTACTTC. The encoded protein is CASSANVEAKNIQYF.

This clonotype has at least ten counts. The rearrangement links TRBV27 to TRBJ2-3; a weak D match, TRBD1 (6 bases). The germline CDR1 and CDR2 sequences are MNHEY and SMNVEV (reference sequence). Trimming removed 7 bases at V and 0 bases at J, with 17 bases between. The CDR3 sequence is 16 residues long. As DNA, the CDR3 is TGTGCCAGCACCCCCGACAGGCCAACTAGCACAGATACGCAGTATTTT. Translated, it gives CASTPDRPTSTDTQYF.

Comments on this clonotype: At one boundary the junction diverges from the germline segment, which might be a read error. The CDR3 DNA follows: TGCGCCAGCACCTCTCTCGGGAGAAACACCTGGGAGCTGTATTTT. This sequence encodes CASTSLGRNTWELYF. The rearrangement joins TRBV5-1 to TRBJ2-2; TRBD2 is a possible D gene (6 bases). This CDR3 is built from 15 residues. The germline gives CDR1 SGHRS, CDR2 YFSETQ.

There are many counts of this clonotype. The chain couples TRBV7-2 to TRBJ2-7; D is unclear. The length of the CDR3 is 11 residues. Trimming took 4 bases from V and 3 from J, leaving 4 bases between them. Per the germline V gene, CDR1 is SGHTA and CDR2 is FQGNSA. The CDR3 DNA follows: TGTGCCAGCAGCTCCTTCTACGAGCAGTACTTC. It is translated as CASSSFYEQYF. Full variable domain (remainder filled in from reference TRBV7-2 and TRBJ2-7): GAGVSQSPSNKVTEKGKDVELRCDPISGHTALYWYRQSLGQGLEFLIYFQGNSAPDKSGLPSDRFSAERTGGSVSTLTIQRTQQEDSAVYLCASSSFYEQYFGPGTRLTVT.

This clonotype was seen ten or more times. CDR3 nucleotides: TGCGCCAGCAGCTTGGAGCCGGGGACTTATAGCACAGATACGCAGTATTTT. This sequence encodes CASSLEPGTYSTDTQYF. The rearrangement uses TRBV5-1 and TRBJ2-3; weak D call: TRBD2 (6 bases). This CDR3 region has 17 residues. With 0 bases removed from V and 0 bases from J, the gap between germline ends came to 14 bases. Germline CDR1 and CDR2: SGHRS and YFSETQ.

The sample holds many counts of this clonotype. This rearrangement joins TRBV9 to TRBJ1-5, with TRBD1 matching over 8 bases. V lost 4 bases to trimming and J lost 4 bases; unmatched junction nucleotides: 7. This CDR3 comprises 15 residues. Germline values: CDR1 SGDLS, CDR2 YYNGEE. For the CDR3, the DNA is TGTGCCAGCAGCAAGCAGGGGGCGCTGAATCAGCCCCAGCATTTT. Translated: CASSKQGALNQPQHF.

This clonotype has a count of ten or more. V gene TRBV5-1 combines with J gene TRBJ2-5; a weak D match, TRBD1 (5 bases). The CDR3 is 13 amino acids. Germline loops: CDR1 SGHRS, CDR2 YFSETQ. The germline V and J ends were trimmed by 7 bases and 5 bases, with 15 bases remaining between them. CDR3: CASSRQGSETQYF. CDR3 nucleotide sequence: TGCGCCAGCTCGCGCCAGGGTTCGGAGACCCAGTACTTC. Drawing the rest from reference TRBV5-1 and TRBJ2-5, the complete variable domain is KAGVTQTPRYLIKTRGQQVTLSCSPISGHRSVSWYQQTPGQGLQFLFEYFSETQRNKGNFPGRFSGRQFSNSRSEMNVSTLELGDSALYLCASSRQGSETQYFGPGTRLLVL.

V gene TRBV11-2 combines with J gene TRBJ2-5; D remains ambiguous. The CDR3 is 15 residues long. The germline V and J ends were trimmed by 5 bases and 2 bases, with 15 bases remaining between them. The germline CDR1 and CDR2 sequences are SGHAT and FQNNGV. The CDR3 sequence: CASSAPRREQETQYF. DNA of the CDR3: TGTGCCAGCAGCGCCCCGCGGCGCGAGCAAGAGACCCAGTACTTC.